These 17 T cell receptor beta chains were sequenced from one sample in a study of molecular identifiers for immune sequencing clone quantification. A single record per CDR3 protein comes from TCRdb applying MiXCR to the PCR reads. Among more than 70,000 distinct CDR3 sequences, around 23% were seen once, and the ten largest hold 0.85% to 1.2%. The sequenced sample was naive CD8+ T cells from blood, with Jurkat cell RNA spiked in. Subset indicated: FACS-sorted CD8+CD4-CCR7+CD45RA+ naive T cells. The receptors shown here come from a human donor in good health. Some libraries in this study had Jurkat cell RNA spiked in.

This clonotype was detected many times. The chain links TRBV12-3 or TRBV12-4 to TRBJ2-3; tentatively, D is TRBD2 (7 bases). The CDR3 runs 18 residues. Trimming shortened V by 3 bases and J by 1 base, and 20 bases separated the two germline ends. The CDR3 loop reads CASSFLRGGGSGTDTQYF. CDR3 sequence (DNA): TGTGCCAGCAGTTTCCTCCGGGGAGGGGGATCAGGCACAGATACGCAGTATTTT.

This clonotype was counted at least ten times. The chain couples TRBV4-3 to TRBJ1-5; D unresolved. This CDR3 comprises 14 residues. The germline CDR1 and CDR2 sequences are LGHNA and YSLEER. V dropped 1 base and J dropped 2 bases, with 6 bases sitting between them. As DNA, the CDR3 is TGCGCCAGCAGCCAAGGTAGGGGCAATCAGCCCCAGCATTTT. It translates to CASSQGRGNQPQHF.

The V and J genes are TRBV4-1 and TRBJ2-7; D is uncertain. Trimming stripped 0 bases from V and 9 bases from J, with 18 bases between. Germline CDR1 is MGHRA and CDR2 is YSYEKL. The CDR3 extends over 15 amino acids. CDR3 in DNA: TGCGCCAGCAGCCAAGATCGGGTGGGGTTGGTGGGGCAGTACTTC. Protein sequence: CASSQDRVGLVGQYF.

For this clonotype: Being one base from a much bigger clone, this may be a read error. The chain combines TRBV27 with TRBJ2-3; unclear D gene. Per the germline V gene, CDR1 is MNHEY and CDR2 is SMNVEV (reference sequence). CDR3 size: 15 residues. The chain's CDR3 is CAGSLAGPFTDTQYF. CDR3 nucleotides: TGTGCCGGCAGTTTAGCAGGACCCTTCACAGATACGCAGTATTTT.

This clonotype was counted between two and nine times. The CDR3 nucleotides read TGTGCCAGCAGCGTAGCTACGGGGGGGCCCGGGGATACGCAGTATTTT. It codes for CASSVATGGPGDTQYF. The V call is TRBV9, the J call TRBJ2-3, with 8 nucleotides matching TRBD2. Germline V gene data show CDR1 as SGDLS and CDR2 as YYNGEE. The V gene end was trimmed by 0 bases and the J gene end by 6 bases; junction bases not matched to a gene: 9. The CDR3 covers 16 residues. The full variable domain, its missing parts supplied by reference TRBV9 and TRBJ2-3, is DSGVTQTPKHLITATGQRVTLRCSPRSGDLSVYWYQQSLDQGLQFLIQYYNGEERAKGNILERFSAQQFPDLHSELNLSSLELGDSALYFCASSVATGGPGDTQYFGPGTRLTVL.

With regard to this clonotype: This may come from a read error, since a much larger clone is one base off. The gene calls are TRBV10-3 and TRBJ1-2; no clear D. Germline V lookup: CDR1 ENHRY, CDR2 SYGVKD. Trimming took off 2 bases at V and 8 bases at J, with 9 bases between the two ends. The CDR3 loop spans 12 amino acids. The CDR3 sequence is CAISEEGLGYTF. DNA of the CDR3: TGTGCCATCAGTGAGGAGGGCTTGGGCTACACCTTC.

Ten or more counts support this clonotype. The chain combines TRBV18 with TRBJ2-5; the D gene is possibly TRBD1 (5 bases). The V end was cut by 5 bases, the J end by 5 bases, with 12 bases between. The germline V gene encodes CDR1 KGHSH and CDR2 LQKENI. This CDR3 has 13 residues. The CDR3 coding sequence is TGTGCCAGCTCATCTACAGGTTCTGAGACCCAGTACTTC. This encodes CASSSTGSETQYF.

The sample holds many counts of this clonotype. The genes are TRBV7-9 and TRBJ2-3, with 12 positions matching TRBD2. Germline CDR1 and CDR2: SEHNR and FQNEAQ (reference sequence). Trimming took 5 bases from V and 8 from J; bases not matched to a gene: 8. The CDR3 is made up of 15 amino acids. CDR3 bases: TGTGCCAGCAGCCCCAGACTAGCGGGAGTTGTTACGCAGTATTTT. It yields the protein CASSPRLAGVVTQYF.

This clonotype was detected ten times or more. The chain has TRBV27 and TRBJ2-3, with 9 bases identical to TRBD1. Unmatched junction bases numbered 4, after V lost 5 bases and J lost 4 bases. This CDR3 region has 14 residues. Per the germline V gene, CDR1 is MNHEY and CDR2 is SMNVEV (reference sequence). This chain's CDR3 is CASSMGQGPDTQYF. The CDR3 region has the DNA TGTGCCAGCAGTATGGGACAGGGTCCAGATACGCAGTATTTT.

As regards this clonotype: Being one base from a much bigger clone, this may be a read error. The chain has TRBV6-2 or TRBV6-3 and TRBJ1-1; 9 bases agree with TRBD1. V shed 11 bases and J 4 bases; nucleotides not matched to a gene: 11. The CDR3 covers 14 residues. Germline CDR1 reads MNHEY; CDR2 reads SVGEGT. CDR3 DNA sequence: TGTGCCGCAGGGACAGGGACTATGAGCACTGAAGCTTTCTTT. The encoded protein is CAAGTGTMSTEAFF.

This clonotype occurred a few times. V usage is TRBV27 and J usage is TRBJ1-5; unclear D gene. The CDR3 contains 16 residues. Germline V gene data show CDR1 as MNHEY and CDR2 as SMNVEV (reference sequence). Trimming cost V 7 bases and J 2 bases, with 18 bases left between them. The CDR3 reads CASKQIGVGGNQPQHF. In DNA form, the CDR3 reads TGTGCCAGCAAACAAATTGGGGTCGGGGGCAATCAGCCCCAGCATTTT.

By sample share, this clonotype is medium-sized. The genes are TRBV4-3 and TRBJ1-3; D is uncertain. Trimming removed 0 bases from V and 2 bases from J, with 14 bases in between. This CDR3 spans 17 amino acids. In germline, CDR1 is LGHNA, CDR2 YSLEER. The CDR3 here is CASSQDRGNHPGNTIYF. The CDR3 DNA follows: TGCGCCAGCAGCCAAGATCGCGGCAACCATCCTGGAAACACCATATATTTT.

This clonotype has more than one count but fewer than ten. The CDR3 here is CASRYSNEKLFF. The CDR3 DNA is TGTGCCAGCAGGTACAGTAATGAAAAACTGTTTTTT. The chain employs TRBV2 and TRBJ1-4; D gene unclear. The CDR3 spans 12 residues. In germline, CDR1 is SNHLY, CDR2 FYNNEI. V was clipped by 6 bases and J by 4 bases, with 6 bases between them.

A note on this clonotype: A much larger clone is a single base away; this may be a read error. The chain has TRBV5-1 and TRBJ1-2; 7 bases match TRBD1. Germline V gene sequence: CDR1 SGHRS, CDR2 YFSETQ. The CDR3 has 11 residues. With V trimmed by 7 bases and J by 6 bases, 3 bases remained unmatched. CDR3 in DNA: TGCGCCAGCGAAGGGGGCGATGGCTACACCTTC. The encoded protein is CASEGGDGYTF.

This clonotype has just a few counts. The chain couples TRBV7-3 to TRBJ2-2; no reliable D call. Germline V gives CDR1 SGHTA, CDR2 FQGTGA. There are 17 residues in the CDR3. Trimming stripped 5 bases from V and 0 bases from J, with 16 bases between. In nucleotides, the CDR3 is TGTGCCAGCAGCCCTTCGAAAATATTCGCGAACACCGGGGAGCTGTTTTTT. Translating gives CASSPSKIFANTGELFF.

This clonotype has more than one count but fewer than ten. The rearrangement links TRBV28 to TRBJ1-5, with TRBD1 as a possible D gene (6 bases). Germline assignment: CDR1 MDHEN and CDR2 SYDVKM. This CDR3 has 15 residues. Trimming took off 5 bases at V and 3 bases at J, with 14 bases between the two ends. CDR3 DNA sequence: TGTGCCAGCAGTAGACTGGGACATACCAATCAGCCCCAGCATTTT. It specifies CASSRLGHTNQPQHF.

This clonotype has at least ten counts. V is TRBV20-1 and J is TRBJ2-1; unclear D gene. This CDR3 has 14 residues. Germline lookup yields CDR1 DFQATT and CDR2 SNEGSKA (reference sequence). Trimming stripped 4 bases from V and 0 bases from J, with 10 bases between. Here the CDR3 reads CSATKPISYNEQFF. The CDR3 DNA follows: TGCAGTGCTACCAAACCGATCTCCTACAATGAGCAGTTCTTC.